This is a list of T cell receptor beta chains from one sample in a study of T cells after posttransplantation cyclophosphamide. Profiled with immunoSEQ multiplex PCR; TCRdb holds only in-frame clones, not every one. This table has under 50,000 clones, 90% appearing once. This specimen was PBMCs, taken around 60 days after allogeneic stem cell transplant with posttransplant cyclophosphamide. The receptor source for this set is a male patient aged 55 to 70 who received an allogeneic stem cell transplant from a related donor and was CMV-positive. The graft donor may account for some of the T cells. The CDR3 runs from the conserved cysteine through the conserved F or W. A D gene is named only where the DNA matches it firmly. Only some rows state a clone size, as once, few, many or a class for expanded clones.

NA,once,TRBJ2-5,TRBV2,CASSDVGQYF,TGTGCCAGCAGTGACGTCGGCCAGTACTTC
TRBD1,once,TRBJ1-2,TRBV5-1,CASSLTGTEIGYTF,TGCGCCAGCAGCTTGACCGGGACAGAAATTGGCTACACCTTC
TRBD1,NA,TRBJ1-5,TRBV19,CASSSGTGLPQHF,TGTGCCAGTAGTTCGGGGACAGGGTTGCCCCAGCATTTT
NA,NA,TRBJ1-2,TRBV19,CASSIISGGKYGYTF,TGTGCCAGTAGTATCATATCGGGGGGAAAATATGGCTACACCTTC
NA,NA,TRBJ1-4,TRBV30,CAWSGTGTSNEKLFF,TGTGCCTGGAGTGGCACCGGGACAAGTAATGAAAAACTGTTTTTT
NA,NA,TRBJ1-1,TRBV9,CASSPNTGGATEAFF,TGTGCCAGCAGCCCCAACACGGGAGGGGCCACTGAAGCTTTCTTT
NA,NA,TRBJ2-3,TRBV19,CASSRGGNTDTQYF,TGTGCCAGTAGTAGAGGGGGAAACACAGATACGCAGTATTTT
TRBD2,NA,TRBJ2-2,TRBV7-9,CTSSLKGLAFTGELFF,TGTACCAGCAGCTTAAAGGGACTAGCCTTCACCGGGGAGCTGTTTTTT
TRBD2,NA,TRBJ2-3,TRBV18,CASSPNSGSPTDTQYF,TGTGCCAGCTCACCAAATAGCGGGTCCCCCACAGATACGCAGTATTTT
TRBD1,NA,TRBJ2-7,TRBV7-9,CASSGGQLYEQYF,TGTGCCAGCAGCGGGGGACAGCTCTACGAGCAGTACTTC
TRBD1,NA,TRBJ1-1,TRBV28,CASSATGVVRTEAFF,TGTGCCAGCAGTGCTACAGGGGTTGTAAGGACTGAAGCTTTCTTT
NA,NA,TRBJ2-1,TRBV5-1,CASSLALSRWYNEQFF,TGCGCCAGCAGCTTGGCTTTGTCTCGGTGGTACAATGAGCAGTTCTTC
NA,NA,TRBJ1-1,TRBV6-5,CASRRRETVNTEAFF,TGTGCCAGCAGGAGGAGAGAGACGGTGAACACTGAAGCTTTCTTT
TRBD1,NA,TRBJ2-1,TRBV10-3,CATMKQGAQGNEQFF,TGTGCCACCATGAAACAGGGGGCCCAGGGGAATGAGCAGTTCTTC
TRBD2,NA,TRBJ2-3,TRBV7-9,CASSWGLAGVRDTQYF,TGTGCCAGCAGCTGGGGGCTAGCGGGGGTCAGAGATACGCAGTATTTT
NA,NA,TRBJ2-6,TRBV6-5,CASSYRQTSGANVLTF,TGTGCCAGCAGTTACCGACAGACCTCTGGGGCCAACGTCCTGACTTTC
NA,NA,TRBJ2-1,TRBV30,CALTRDSAGYNEQFF,TGTGCCTTGACGCGGGACTCCGCCGGGTACAATGAGCAGTTCTTC
TRBD1,NA,TRBJ1-2,TRBV9,CASSANPGQNNYGYTF,TGTGCCAGCAGCGCGAACCCGGGACAGAATAACTATGGCTACACCTTC
NA,NA,TRBJ1-1,TRBV6-5,CASRLAGWDEAFF,TGTGCCAGCAGGCTCGCAGGGTGGGATGAAGCTTTCTTT
NA,NA,TRBJ1-1,TRBV11-2,CASSEFVGGAVYTEAFF,TGTGCCAGCAGCGAATTTGTTGGGGGGGCCGTGTACACTGAAGCTTTCTTT
TRBD1,NA,TRBJ1-1,TRBV6-1,CASSERGQYTEAFF,TGTGCCAGCAGTGAACGGGGACAGTACACTGAAGCTTTCTTT
TRBD1,NA,TRBJ1-6,TRBV25-1,CASSESVGGTEYNSPLHF,TGTGCCAGCAGTGAATCAGTAGGGGGGACAGAATATAATTCACCCCTCCACTTT
NA,NA,TRBJ1-5,TRBV4-1,CASSESGSQPQHF,TGCGCCAGCAGCGAATCTGGGAGTCAGCCCCAGCATTTT
NA,NA,TRBJ1-6,TRBV6-1,CASHPQGGSNSPLHF,TGTGCCAGCCACCCCCAAGGGGGTAGTAATTCACCCCTCCACTTT
NA,NA,TRBJ1-1,TRBV29-1,CSVDRNTEAFF,TGCAGCGTTGACAGGAACACTGAAGCTTTCTTT
TRBD2,NA,TRBJ2-1,TRBV7-9,CASSLLAGVNEQFF,TGTGCCAGCAGCTTACTAGCGGGGGTCAATGAGCAGTTCTTC
NA,NA,TRBJ2-3,TRBV6-5,CATTGPGTDTQYF,TGTGCCACCACAGGGCCCGGCACAGATACGCAGTATTTT
TRBD1,NA,TRBJ1-2,TRBV28,CASSFGTGDYGYTF,TGTGCCAGCAGTTTTGGGACAGGGGATTATGGCTACACCTTC
NA,NA,TRBJ2-2,TRBV7-9,CASSSSTGELFF,TGTGCCAGCAGCTCTTCCACCGGGGAGCTGTTTTTT
TRBD1,once,TRBJ2-6,TRBV19,CASSPSGTGGRSGANVLTF,TGTGCCAGTAGCCCGTCCGGGACAGGGGGAAGATCTGGGGCCAACGTCCTGACTTTC
TRBD1,NA,TRBJ1-2,TRBV30,CAWRAKDRGHHGYTF,TGTGCCTGGAGAGCGAAGGACAGGGGGCATCATGGCTACACCTTC
NA,NA,TRBJ2-5,TRBV28,CASTTADQETQYF,TGTGCCAGCACAACAGCGGACCAAGAGACCCAGTACTTC
TRBD1,NA,TRBJ2-1,TRBV11-2,CASSFITTGINEQFF,TGTGCCAGCAGCTTTATAACGACAGGGATCAATGAGCAGTTCTTC
NA,NA,TRBJ2-3,TRBV4-2,CASSQDRRDTQYF,TGTGCCAGCAGCCAAGATAGGAGGGATACGCAGTATTTT